This note documents a single TCR beta chain sequence. Its antigen is as yet unknown. The sample belongs to a study of molecular identifiers for immune sequencing clone quantification. Study outcomes and limitations: Clones of above 20 RNA copies carried over 99% of effector molecules; in naive cells they carried under 1%.

TCRdb re-called the PCR reads with MiXCR, one entry per CDR3 protein. Here the sample spans 300,000 to 400,000 distinct CDR3 sequences, 20% to 25% being singletons. The V end was cut by 5 bases, the J end by 5 bases, with 13 bases between. The CDR3 loop spans 13 amino acids. Using a CD8+CD4-CCR7+CD45RA+ phenotype, naive CD8 T cells were sorted. This rearrangement joins TRBV12-3 or TRBV12-4 to TRBJ2-7; D could derive from TRBD1 or TRBD2 (5 bases each). The sequence derives from a human donor in good health. Some libraries in this study had Jurkat cell RNA spiked in. The sample consisted of naive CD8+ T cells from blood, with Jurkat cell RNA spiked in. Subset reported: FACS-sorted CD8+CD4-CCR7+CD45RA+ naive T cells. CDR3 sequence: CASSVWGRDEQYF. DNA of the CDR3: TGTGCCAGCAGTGTTTGGGGGAGAGACGAGCAGTACTTC.